This TCR beta chain was retrieved from a study of T cells in Graves' hyperthyroidism and ophthalmopathy. Overall study results and limits: Model output signaled ophthalmopathy a median approximately six months ahead of onset.

RNA transcripts yielded amplified TCR beta CDR3 regions. HTBI primers drove first-round RT-PCR of the TCR CDR3. A single record per CDR3 protein comes from TCRdb applying MiXCR to the multiplex PCR reads. Among hundreds of thousands of distinct CDR3 sequences listed, more than 11% were seen once. Patients between 18 and 65 years old had hyperthyroidism, newly diagnosed and lasting under 2 months. Diagnostic assessment was based on clinical symptoms, serum thyroxine and TRAb, thyroid ultrasound and orbital computed tomography. The length of the CDR3 is 11 residues. The germline V and J ends were trimmed by 6 bases and 0 bases, with 6 bases remaining between them. Germline assignment: CDR1 DFQATT and CDR2 SNEGSKA (reference sequence). This clonotype came up a few times. Its antigen is unknown.

Input material: blood. The clonotype comes from a woman aged 25 to 39 with Graves' hyperthyroidism that later progressed to Graves' ophthalmopathy. The J gene is TRBJ2-7, the V gene TRBV20-1, with D hard to call. The CDR3 region is CSAPISYEQYF. CDR3 coding DNA: TGCAGTGCCCCTATCTCCTACGAGCAGTACTTC.